The next 5 T cell receptor beta chains were all read from a single sample in a study of blood T cell repertoires in COVID-19. Only in-frame clones appear in the TCRdb table, and some are missing; sequencing was by immunoSEQ multiplex PCR. The repertoire holds roughly 300,000 clones, with roughly four fifths as singletons. Sequencing was done on a sample of peripheral blood. Every receptor here comes from a woman between 50 and 59 years old who had recovered from COVID-19.

This clone occurred many times. This sequence joins TRBV7-2 and TRBJ2-1, with a weak D call TRBD1 (6 bases). The CDR3 consists of 15 residues. Trimming took off 6 bases at V and 1 base at J, with 13 bases between the two ends. Germline values: CDR1 SGHTA, CDR2 FQGNSA. The CDR3 DNA is TGTGCCAGCAGTTATACAGGACAGTCCTACAATGAGCAGTTCTTC. This gives the protein CASSYTGQSYNEQFF.

This chain uses TRBV6-1 with TRBJ1-4, with D uncertain. CDR1 and CDR2 (germline): MNHNS, SASEGT. The CDR3 runs to 17 residues. Trimming stripped 2 bases from V and 8 bases from J, with 21 bases between. For the CDR3, the DNA is TGTGCCAGCAGTGAATATTTCCCGCCCCCTCCGGGGGAAAAACTGTTTTTT. Encoded protein: CASSEYFPPPPGEKLFF.

This clone was picked up a small number of times. CDR3 in DNA: TGCGCCAGCAGCCGAACAGGGGGCACTGAAGCTTTCTTT. This gives the protein CASSRTGGTEAFF. The chain couples TRBV5-1 to TRBJ1-1; 8 bases line up with TRBD1. Germline V gene lookup returns CDR1 SGHRS and CDR2 YFSETQ. There are 13 residues in the CDR3. V was pared by 4 bases and J by 4 bases, with 3 bases of the junction left unmatched.

The CDR3 protein is CASSATSWGDTQYF. The CDR3 nucleotides read TGTGCCAGCAGCGCAACTAGCTGGGGAGATACGCAGTATTTT. This chain connects TRBV7-9 to TRBJ2-3; tentative D call: TRBD2 (6 bases). CDR3 length equals 14 residues. Trimming cost V 5 bases and J 5 bases, with 14 bases left between them. Germline V CDR1 and CDR2: SEHNR, FQNEAQ (reference sequence). The full variable domain, its missing parts supplied by reference TRBV7-9 and TRBJ2-3, is DTGVSQNPRHKITKRGQNVTFRCDPISEHNRLYWYRQTLGQGPEFLTYFQNEAQLEKSRLLSDRFSAERPKGSFSTLEIQRTEQGDSAMYLCASSATSWGDTQYFGPGTRLTVL.

This chain connects TRBV4-3 to TRBJ2-3; D uncertain. Trimming left V 6 bases short and J 0 bases short, with 10 bases between. The CDR3 sequence is 14 residues long. Germline-derived CDR1 and CDR2 are LGHNA and YSLEER. The CDR3 sequence: CASSFHSSTDTQYF. In nucleotides, the CDR3 is TGCGCCAGCAGTTTCCACTCTAGCACAGATACGCAGTATTTT.